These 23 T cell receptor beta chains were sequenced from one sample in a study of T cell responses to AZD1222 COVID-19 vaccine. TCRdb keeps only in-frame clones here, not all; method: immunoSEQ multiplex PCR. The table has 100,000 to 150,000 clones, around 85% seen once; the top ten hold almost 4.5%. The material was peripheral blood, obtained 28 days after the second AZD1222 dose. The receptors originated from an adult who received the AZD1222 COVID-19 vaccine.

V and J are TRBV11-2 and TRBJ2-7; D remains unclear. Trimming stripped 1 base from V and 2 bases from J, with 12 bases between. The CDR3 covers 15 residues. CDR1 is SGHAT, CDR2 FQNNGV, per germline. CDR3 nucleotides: TGTGCCAGCAGCTTAGCCCCCGGCAGTACCTACGAGCAGTACTTC. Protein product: CASSLAPGSTYEQYF. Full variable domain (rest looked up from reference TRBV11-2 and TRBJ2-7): EAGVAQSPRYKIIEKRQSVAFWCNPISGHATLYWYQQILGQGPKLLIQFQNNGVVDDSQLPKDRFSAERLKGVDSTLKIQPAKLEDSAVYLCASSLAPGSTYEQYFGPGTRLTVT.

CDR3 amino acids: CASIVQGNSPLHF. The CDR3 nucleotides are TGTGCCAGCATAGTCCAGGGGAATTCACCCCTCCACTTT. The chain employs TRBV6-5 and TRBJ1-6, with a possible D match to TRBD1 (6 bases). Germline V gene lookup returns CDR1 MNHEY and CDR2 SVGAGI. V lost 7 bases, J lost 7 bases, and 11 bases lay in between. The CDR3 is 13 residues long.

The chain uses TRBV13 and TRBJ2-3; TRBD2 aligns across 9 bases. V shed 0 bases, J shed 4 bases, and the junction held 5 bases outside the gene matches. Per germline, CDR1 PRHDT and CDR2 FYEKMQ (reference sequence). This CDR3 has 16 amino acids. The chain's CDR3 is CASSLGTSGFADTQYF. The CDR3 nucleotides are TGTGCCAGCAGCTTAGGGACTAGCGGATTTGCAGATACGCAGTATTTT.

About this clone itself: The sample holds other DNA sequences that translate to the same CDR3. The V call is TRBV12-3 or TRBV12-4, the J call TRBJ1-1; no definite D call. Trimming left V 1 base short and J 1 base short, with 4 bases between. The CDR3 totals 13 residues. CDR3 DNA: TGTGCCAGCAGTTTAGGACAGAACACTGAAGCTTTCTTT. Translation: CASSLGQNTEAFF.

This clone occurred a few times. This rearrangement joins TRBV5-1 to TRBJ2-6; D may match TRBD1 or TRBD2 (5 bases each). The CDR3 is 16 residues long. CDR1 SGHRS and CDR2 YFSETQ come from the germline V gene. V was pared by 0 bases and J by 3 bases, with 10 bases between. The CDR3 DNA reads TGCGCCAGCAGCTTGGGAGGGGCATTTGGGGCCAACGTCCTGACTTTC. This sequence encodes CASSLGGAFGANVLTF.

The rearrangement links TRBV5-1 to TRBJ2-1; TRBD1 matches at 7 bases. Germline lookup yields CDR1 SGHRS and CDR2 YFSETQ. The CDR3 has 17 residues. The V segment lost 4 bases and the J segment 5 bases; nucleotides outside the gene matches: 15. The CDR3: CASSVPTGSGPDNEQFF. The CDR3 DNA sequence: TGCGCCAGCAGCGTTCCGACAGGGTCCGGTCCTGACAATGAGCAGTTCTTC.

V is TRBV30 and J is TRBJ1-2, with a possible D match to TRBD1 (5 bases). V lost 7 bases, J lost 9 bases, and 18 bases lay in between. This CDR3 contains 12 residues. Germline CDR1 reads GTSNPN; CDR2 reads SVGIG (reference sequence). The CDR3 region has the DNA TGTGCCTTGTCTCGGACACTTAGTAGCTACACCTTC. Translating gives CALSRTLSSYTF.

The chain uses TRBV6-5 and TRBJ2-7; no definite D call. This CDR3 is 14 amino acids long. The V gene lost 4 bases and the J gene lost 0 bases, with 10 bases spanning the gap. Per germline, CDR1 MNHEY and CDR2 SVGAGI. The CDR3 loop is CASSLRTDSYEQYF. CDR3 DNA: TGTGCCAGCAGTTTACGGACGGACTCCTACGAGCAGTACTTC.

DNA for the CDR3: TGTGCCACCAGCGGACAGGGGACTGAAGCTTTCTTT. Translating it yields CATSGQGTEAFF. V gene TRBV15 combines with J gene TRBJ1-1; 9 nucleotides agree with TRBD1. Trimming cost V 5 bases and J 5 bases; bases outside gene matches: 0. The CDR3 extends over 12 amino acids. Per the germline V gene, CDR1 is LNHNV and CDR2 is YYDKDF (reference sequence).

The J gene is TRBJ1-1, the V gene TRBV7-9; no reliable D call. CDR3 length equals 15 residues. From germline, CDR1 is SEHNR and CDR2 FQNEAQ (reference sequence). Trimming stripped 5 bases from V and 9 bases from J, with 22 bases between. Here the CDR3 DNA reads TGTGCCAGCAGCGCGTCGGGGAGTCTCGAGGGCAAAGCTTTCTTT. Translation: CASSASGSLEGKAFF.

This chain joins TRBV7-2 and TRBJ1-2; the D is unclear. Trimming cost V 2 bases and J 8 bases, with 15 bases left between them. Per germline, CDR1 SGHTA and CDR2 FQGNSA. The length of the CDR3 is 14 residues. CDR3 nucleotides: TGTGCCAGCAGCTTAAAGGCCCCCGCGGGGGGCTACACCTTC. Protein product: CASSLKAPAGGYTF. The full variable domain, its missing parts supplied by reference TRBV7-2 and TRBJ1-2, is GAGVSQSPSNKVTEKGKDVELRCDPISGHTALYWYRQSLGQGLEFLIYFQGNSAPDKSGLPSDRFSAERTGGSVSTLTIQRTQQEDSAVYLCASSLKAPAGGYTFGSGTRLTVV.

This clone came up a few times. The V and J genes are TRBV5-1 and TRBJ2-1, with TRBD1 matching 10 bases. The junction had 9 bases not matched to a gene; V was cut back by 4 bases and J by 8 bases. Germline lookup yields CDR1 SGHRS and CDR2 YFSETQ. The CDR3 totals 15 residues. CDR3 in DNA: TGCGCCAGCAGCCGCTGGGACAGGGGACTCTATGAGCAGTTCTTC. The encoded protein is CASSRWDRGLYEQFF.

CDR3 sequence reads: CASSIAWDSGGRELFF. The CDR3 DNA reads as TGTGCCAGTAGTATAGCCTGGGACAGCGGGGGCCGGGAGCTGTTTTTT. The chain recombines TRBV19 with TRBJ2-2; a weak D match, TRBD2 (8 bases). The CDR3 length is 16 residues. Germline V gene sequence: CDR1 LNHDA, CDR2 SQIVND (reference sequence). Trimming shortened V by 1 base and J by 9 bases, and 18 bases separated the two germline ends. Full variable domain (outside the CDR3, taken from reference TRBV19 and TRBJ2-2): DGGITQSPKYLFRKEGQNVTLSCEQNLNHDAMYWYRQDPGQGLRLIYYSQIVNDFQKGDIAEGYSVSREKKESFPLTVTSAQKNPTAFYLCASSIAWDSGGRELFFGEGSRLTVL.

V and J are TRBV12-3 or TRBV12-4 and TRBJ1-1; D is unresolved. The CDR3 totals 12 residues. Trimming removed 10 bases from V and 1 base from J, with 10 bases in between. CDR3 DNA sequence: TGTGCCACAGAGAGGAGGAACACTGAAGCTTTCTTT. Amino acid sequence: CATERRNTEAFF.

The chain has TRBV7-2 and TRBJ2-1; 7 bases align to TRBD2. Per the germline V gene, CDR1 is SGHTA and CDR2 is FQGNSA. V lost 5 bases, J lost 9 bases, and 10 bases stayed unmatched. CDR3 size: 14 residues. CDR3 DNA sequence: TGTGCCAGCAGCCCCGGGGGGACTAAGGGTGAGCAGTTCTTC. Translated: CASSPGGTKGEQFF.

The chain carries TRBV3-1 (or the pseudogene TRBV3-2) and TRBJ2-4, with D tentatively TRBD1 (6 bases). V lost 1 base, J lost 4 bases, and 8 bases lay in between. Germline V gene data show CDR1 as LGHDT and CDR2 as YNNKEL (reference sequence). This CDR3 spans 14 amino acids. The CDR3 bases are TGTGCCAGCAGCCAAGGGACAGATAAAAACATTCAGTACTTC. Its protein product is CASSQGTDKNIQYF.

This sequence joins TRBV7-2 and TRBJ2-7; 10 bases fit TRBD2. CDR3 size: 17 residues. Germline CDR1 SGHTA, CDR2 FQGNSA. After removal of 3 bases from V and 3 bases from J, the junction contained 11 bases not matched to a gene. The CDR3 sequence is CASSFSKGSGGIYEQYF. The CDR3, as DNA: TGTGCCAGCAGCTTCTCCAAGGGTAGCGGGGGGATCTACGAGCAGTACTTC.

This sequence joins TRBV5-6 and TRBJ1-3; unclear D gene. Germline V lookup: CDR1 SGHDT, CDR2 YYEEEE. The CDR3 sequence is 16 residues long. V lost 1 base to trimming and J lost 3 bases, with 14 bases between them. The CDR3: CASSLRHQQRGNTIYF. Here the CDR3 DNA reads TGTGCCAGCAGCTTGAGGCATCAACAGCGTGGAAACACCATATATTTT.

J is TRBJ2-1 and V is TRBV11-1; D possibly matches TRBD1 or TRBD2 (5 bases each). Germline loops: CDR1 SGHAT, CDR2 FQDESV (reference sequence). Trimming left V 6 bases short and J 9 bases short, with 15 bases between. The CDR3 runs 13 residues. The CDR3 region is CASRLGAGGEQFF. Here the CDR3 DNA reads TGTGCCAGCAGGCTCGGGGCGGGCGGTGAGCAGTTCTTC.

This CDR3 reads CASSTWWTGTNSNQPQHF. Here the CDR3 DNA reads TGTGCCAGCAGCACTTGGTGGACAGGGACGAATAGCAATCAGCCCCAGCATTTT. The chain joins TRBV28 to TRBJ1-5, with TRBD1 identical over 8 bases. Germline V lookup: CDR1 MDHEN, CDR2 SYDVKM. With V trimmed by 6 bases and J by 0 bases, 13 bases remained unmatched. CDR3 length: 18 amino acids.

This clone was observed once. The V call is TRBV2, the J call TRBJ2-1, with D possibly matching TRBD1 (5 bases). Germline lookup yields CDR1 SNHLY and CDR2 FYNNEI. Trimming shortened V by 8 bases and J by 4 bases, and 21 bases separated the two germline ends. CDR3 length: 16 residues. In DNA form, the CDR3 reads TGTGCCAGCGGTCCCTTAGACAGTTTGGGGTACAATGAGCAGTTCTTC. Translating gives CASGPLDSLGYNEQFF.

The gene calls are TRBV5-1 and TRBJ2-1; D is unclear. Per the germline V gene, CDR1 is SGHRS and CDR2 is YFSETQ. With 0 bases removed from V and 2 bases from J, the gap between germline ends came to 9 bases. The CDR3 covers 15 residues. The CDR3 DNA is TGCGCCAGCAGCTTGGCCCAGGCAACCTACAATGAGCAGTTCTTC. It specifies CASSLAQATYNEQFF.

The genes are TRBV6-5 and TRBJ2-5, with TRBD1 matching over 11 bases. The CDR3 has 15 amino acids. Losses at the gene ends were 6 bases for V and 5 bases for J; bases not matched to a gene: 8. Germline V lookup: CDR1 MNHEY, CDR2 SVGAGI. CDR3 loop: CASSPGQGAHETQYF. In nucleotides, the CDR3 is TGTGCCAGCAGCCCCGGACAGGGGGCGCATGAGACCCAGTACTTC.